Listed below are T cell receptor beta chains from one sample, sequenced in a study of response to subunit inactivated influenza vaccine. Using its own MiXCR run on the RT-PCR reads, TCRdb lists one record per CDR3 protein. The sample has about 570,000 distinct CDR3 sequences, roughly 10% seen once. These same records also appear under a second study, on T cells expressing NK-cell markers.

The sequences come from PBMCs from blood, collected on the day of vaccination. These TCRs come from a man aged 45-65 years who received an inactivated influenza vaccine. The CDR3 runs from the conserved cysteine through the conserved F or W. The D gene is left open where the match is weak. Some rows have no size entry. The others give once, few or many, or a class for an expanded clone.

TRBJ2-5 TRBV19 TRBD1 14 - TGTGCCAGTAGTGCCGGGACAGCCAGGGAGACCCAGTACTTC CASSAGTARETQYF
TRBJ1-1 TRBV14 - 15 - TGTGCCAGCAGCCAGTTTGTCAGAAAGAACACTGAAGCTTTCTTT CASSQFVRKNTEAFF
TRBJ2-3 TRBV12-3/TRBV12-4 - 15 few TGTGCCAGCACCAAAACAGGGTTCCGCACAGATACGCAGTATTTT CASTKTGFRTDTQYF
TRBJ2-5 TRBV19 TRBD2 12 few TGTGCCAGTAGTATGGGGGGGGAGACCCAGTACTTC CASSMGGETQYF
TRBJ2-6 TRBV5-1 TRBD2 21 - TGCGCCAGCAGCTTGACTTACCCGGGACTAGCGGGAGAGTCTGGGGCCAACGTCCTGACTTTC CASSLTYPGLAGESGANVLTF
TRBJ1-2 TRBV4-2 - 15 few TGTGCCAGCGGGATTGGCCAGGGTGGTTTGTATGGCTACACCTTC CASGIGQGGLYGYTF
TRBJ2-3 TRBV28 TRBD2 14 few TGTGCCACCAGACTAGCGGTAAAAACAGATACGCAGTATTTT CATRLAVKTDTQYF
TRBJ2-1 TRBV20-1 TRBD2 15 many TGCAGTGCTTCGAGGAGCGGGGGGGAATACAATGAGCAGTTCTTC CSASRSGGEYNEQFF
TRBJ2-3 TRBV20-1 - 15 many TGCAGTGCCCGACCGACCTCCGGCCACACAGATACGCAGTATTTT CSARPTSGHTDTQYF
TRBJ2-7 TRBV20-1 - 14 few TGCAGTGCTAGAGATCCTACTCACTCCTACGAGCAGTACTTC CSARDPTHSYEQYF
TRBJ2-2 TRBV28 - 16 - TGTGCCAGCAGTTCATCCGGGACCAGGGTCGCCGGGGAGCTGTTTTTT CASSSSGTRVAGELFF
TRBJ2-7 TRBV20-1 TRBD2 14 - TGCAGTGCTGTTCCCGCCGGGGGGAAGAGCGAGCAGTACTTC CSAVPAGGKSEQYF
TRBJ2-5 TRBV7-2 - 16 - TGTGCCAGCAGGGAGACCGGGACGGTTTTAACGGAGACCCAGTACTTC CASRETGTVLTETQYF
TRBJ1-1 TRBV7-9 - 14 few TGTGCCATCACGTGGGGGACAAAGAACACTGAAGCTTTCTTT CAITWGTKNTEAFF
TRBJ2-3 TRBV10-3 - 15 few TGTGCCATCAGTGGCCCCGGGACTAGCACAGATACGCAGTATTTT CAISGPGTSTDTQYF
TRBJ2-1 TRBV25-1 - 16 - TGTGCCAGCAGTGGGAACAGGGCCCTACAATACAATGAGCAGTTCTTC CASSGNRALQYNEQFF
TRBJ2-7 TRBV12-3/TRBV12-4 TRBD2 18 many TGTGCCAGCAGTTTAGCCGGGACTAGCGGGCATGAAGTGTACGAGCAGTACTTC CASSLAGTSGHEVYEQYF
TRBJ2-2 TRBV6-6 - 12 few TGTGCCAGCAATAGGAACACCGGGGAGCTGTTTTTT CASNRNTGELFF
TRBJ1-1 TRBV7-2 - 15 - TGTGCCAGCAGCTCCAAAACAGGCACAATCACTGAAGCTTTCTTT CASSSKTGTITEAFF
TRBJ2-3 TRBV5-1 - 16 - TGCGCCAGCAGCTTGGAGGGGGGGCGGTTCACAGATACGCAGTATTTT CASSLEGGRFTDTQYF
TRBJ2-7 TRBV7-2 TRBD1 14 - TGTGCCAGCAGCAAAACCGGGACAGAGTACGAGCAGTACTTC CASSKTGTEYEQYF
TRBJ1-1 TRBV18 - 14 - TGTGCCAGCTCACCCTTTGATGTCCAGGGTGAAGCTTTCTTT CASSPFDVQGEAFF
TRBJ1-2 TRBV27 - 17 - TGTGCCAGCAGCCCAATCACGGGGGGGAGAGGGAACTATGGCTACACCTTC CASSPITGGRGNYGYTF
TRBJ2-1 TRBV20-1 TRBD2 15 many TGCAGTGCTAGGAGCGTCACGGGAGGGTACGATGAGCAGTTCTTC CSARSVTGGYDEQFF